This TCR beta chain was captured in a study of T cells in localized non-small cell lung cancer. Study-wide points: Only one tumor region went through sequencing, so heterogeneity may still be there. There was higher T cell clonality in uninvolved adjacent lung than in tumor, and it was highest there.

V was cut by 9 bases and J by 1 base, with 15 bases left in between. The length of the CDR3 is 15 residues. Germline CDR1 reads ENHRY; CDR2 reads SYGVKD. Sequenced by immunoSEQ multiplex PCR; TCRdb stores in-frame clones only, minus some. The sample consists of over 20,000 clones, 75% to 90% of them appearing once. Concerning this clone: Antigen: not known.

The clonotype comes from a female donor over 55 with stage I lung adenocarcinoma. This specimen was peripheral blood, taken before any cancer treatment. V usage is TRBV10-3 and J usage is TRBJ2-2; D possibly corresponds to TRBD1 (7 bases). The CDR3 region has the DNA TGTGCCATAACTAGCCAGGGGGGGAACACCGGGGAGCTGTTTTTT. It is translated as CAITSQGGNTGELFF.